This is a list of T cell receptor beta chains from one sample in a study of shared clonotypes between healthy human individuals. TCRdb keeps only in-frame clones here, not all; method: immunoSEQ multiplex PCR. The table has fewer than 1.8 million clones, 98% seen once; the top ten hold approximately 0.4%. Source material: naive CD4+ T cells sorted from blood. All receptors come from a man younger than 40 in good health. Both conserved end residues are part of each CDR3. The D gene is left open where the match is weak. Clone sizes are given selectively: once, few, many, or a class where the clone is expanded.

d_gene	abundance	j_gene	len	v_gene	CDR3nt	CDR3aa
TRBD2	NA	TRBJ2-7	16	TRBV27	TGTGCCAGCACCGTGTTGAGGCGGGAGGGAGCCTACGAGCAGTACTTC	CASTVLRREGAYEQYF
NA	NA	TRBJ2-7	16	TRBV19	TGTGCCAGTAGTACCCGGCCCCTCGGAGGCCCCTACGAGCAGTACTTC	CASSTRPLGGPYEQYF
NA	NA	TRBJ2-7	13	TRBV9	TGTGCCAGCAGCGTTGGGGTGAGATACGAGCAGTACTTC	CASSVGVRYEQYF
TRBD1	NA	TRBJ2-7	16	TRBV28	TGTGCCAGCAGTTTGTCGGGGACAGGGGACTCCTACGAGCAGTACTTC	CASSLSGTGDSYEQYF
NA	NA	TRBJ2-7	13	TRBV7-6	TGTGCCAGCAGCATTGGGCCTTTCGAAGAGCAGTACTTC	CASSIGPFEEQYF
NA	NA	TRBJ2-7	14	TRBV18	TGTGCCAGCTCACCCACAGTAAGGTCCTACGAGCAGTACTTC	CASSPTVRSYEQYF
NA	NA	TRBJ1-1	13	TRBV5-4	TGTGCCAGCAGCCAAGAGTTGAACACTGAAGCTTTCTTT	CASSQELNTEAFF
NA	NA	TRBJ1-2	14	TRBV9	TGTGCCAGCAGCGTTTACACGGGTCGGTATGGCTACACCTTC	CASSVYTGRYGYTF
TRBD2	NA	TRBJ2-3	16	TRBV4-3	TGCGCCAGCAGCCAGGAAAGCGGGAGATCAGTAGATACGCAGTATTTT	CASSQESGRSVDTQYF
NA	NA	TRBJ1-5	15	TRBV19	TGTGCCAGTAGTACAGGGCCACACCCCAGTCAGCCCCAGCATTTT	CASSTGPHPSQPQHF
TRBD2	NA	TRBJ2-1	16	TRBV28	TGTGCCAGCAGTTTCCCCGGGACTAGCGACCCGAATGAGCAGTTCTTC	CASSFPGTSDPNEQFF
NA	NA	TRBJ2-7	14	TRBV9	TGTGCCAGCAGCGTAGACCCCACCGGCTACGAGCAGTACTTC	CASSVDPTGYEQYF
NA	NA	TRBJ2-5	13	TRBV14	TGTGCCAGCAGCCAAGGGCTAGGGGAGACCCAGTACTTC	CASSQGLGETQYF
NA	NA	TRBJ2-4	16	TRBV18	TGTGCCAGCTCACCCGAACTCAAGGTAGCCAAAAACATTCAGTACTTC	CASSPELKVAKNIQYF
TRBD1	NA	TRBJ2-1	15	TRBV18	TGTGCCAGCTCACCCCGACAGGGCGACTACAATGAGCAGTTCTTC	CASSPRQGDYNEQFF
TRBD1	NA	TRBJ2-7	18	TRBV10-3	TGTGCCATCAGCTACAACGAATTCCGGGACAGAAGCTCCTACGAGCAGTACTTC	CAISYNEFRDRSSYEQYF
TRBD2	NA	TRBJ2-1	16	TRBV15	TGTGCCACCAGCAGAGAATTAGCGGGAGGGCCTCGGGGACAGTTCTTC	CATSRELAGGPRGQFF
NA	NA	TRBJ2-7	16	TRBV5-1	TGCGCCAGCAGCTCAGGCATGAGCGGACCCTCCTACGAGCAGTACTTC	CASSSGMSGPSYEQYF
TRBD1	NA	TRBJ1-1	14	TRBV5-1	TGCGCCAGCAGCTCACAGGGGGCGGGAACTGAAGCTTTCTTT	CASSSQGAGTEAFF
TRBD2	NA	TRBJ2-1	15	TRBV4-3	TGCGCCAGCAGCAGACTAGCGGGATCCTACAATGAGCAGTTCTTC	CASSRLAGSYNEQFF
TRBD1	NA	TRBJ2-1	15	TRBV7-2	TGTGCCAGCAGCTCCGACAGGGGGTCCTACAATGAGCAGTTCTTC	CASSSDRGSYNEQFF
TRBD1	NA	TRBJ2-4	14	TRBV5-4	TGTGCCAGCAGTATTCTGGGACAGGAAAACATTCAGTACTTC	CASSILGQENIQYF
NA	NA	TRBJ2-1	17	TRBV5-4	TGTGCCAGCAGCCCCCTGCCCCGTTCCAGCTCCTACAATGAGCAGTTCTTC	CASSPLPRSSSYNEQFF
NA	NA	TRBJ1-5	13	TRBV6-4	TGTGCCAGCAGGGGGCGTAGCAATCAGCCCCAGCATTTT	CASRGRSNQPQHF
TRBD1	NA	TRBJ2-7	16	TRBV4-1	TGCGCCAGCAGCCAAGACTTGGCACAGGGGTTATACGAGCAGTACTTC	CASSQDLAQGLYEQYF
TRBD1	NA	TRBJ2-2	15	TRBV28	TGTGCCAGCAGTTTAACACAGGGGTCCACCGGGGAGCTGTTTTTT	CASSLTQGSTGELFF
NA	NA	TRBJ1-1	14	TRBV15	TGTGCCACCAGCAGAGGGCAGGGGCGGACTGAAGCTTTCTTT	CATSRGQGRTEAFF
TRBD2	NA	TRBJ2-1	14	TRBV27	TGTGCCAGCAGGAATGAGGCGGGAGGGCCTAAGCAGTTCTTC	CASRNEAGGPKQFF
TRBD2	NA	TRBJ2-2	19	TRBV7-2	TGTGCCAGCAGCTTGCCCCTGAGAAGCGGGAGAAGGAGCACCGGGGAGCTGTTTTTT	CASSLPLRSGRRSTGELFF
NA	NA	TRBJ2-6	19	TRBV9	TGTGCCAGCAGCGTAGCAAGGGACTCACTGGCCTCTGGGGCCAACGTCCTGACTTTC	CASSVARDSLASGANVLTF
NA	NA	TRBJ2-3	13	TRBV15	TGTGCCACCAGCAGATATTTCACAGATACGCAGTATTTT	CATSRYFTDTQYF
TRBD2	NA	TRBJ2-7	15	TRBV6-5	TGTGCCAGCAGTTACATACTAGCGGGAGGCTACGAGCAGTACTTC	CASSYILAGGYEQYF
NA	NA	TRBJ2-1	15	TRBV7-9	TGTGCCAGCAGCTTAGGTGTTGGCTCCTACAATGAGCAGTTCTTC	CASSLGVGSYNEQFF
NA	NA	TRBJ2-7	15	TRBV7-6	TGTGCCAGCAGCGAAGGTTCAGGACAATACTACGAGCAGTACTTC	CASSEGSGQYYEQYF
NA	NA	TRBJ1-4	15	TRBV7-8	TGTGCCAGCAGCTTGGAACCCCATCGCGGTGAAAAACTGTTTTTT	CASSLEPHRGEKLFF
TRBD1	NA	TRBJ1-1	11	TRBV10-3	TGTGCCATCAGGACAGGGACAAAAGCTTTCTTT	CAIRTGTKAFF
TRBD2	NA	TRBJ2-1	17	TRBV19	TGTGCCAGTAGTATCCCGCCTAGCGGGTCCTTTTACAATGAGCAGTTCTTC	CASSIPPSGSFYNEQFF
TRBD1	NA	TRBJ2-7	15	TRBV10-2	TGCGCCAGCAGTGAGTCAGGGGGCCCGGTCCCCGAGCAGTACTTC	CASSESGGPVPEQYF
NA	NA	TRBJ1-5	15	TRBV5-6	TGTGCCAGCAGCGCACCGGGGCCCCCTCCTCAGCCCCAGCATTTT	CASSAPGPPPQPQHF
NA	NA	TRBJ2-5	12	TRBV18	TGTGCCAGCTCACCAACCCGAGAGACCCAGTACTTC	CASSPTRETQYF
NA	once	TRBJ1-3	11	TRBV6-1	TGTGCCAGCAGTTATTTCGGCACCATATATTTT	CASSYFGTIYF